Listed below are T cell receptor beta chains from one sample, sequenced in a study of CD8 T cells in Susac syndrome. TCRdb redid the calling of the immunoSEQ multiplex PCR reads with MiXCR, one entry per CDR3 protein. The data contain approximately 190,000 distinct CDR3 sequences, nearly 95% of them singletons. Sequencing was carried out using CD4+ T cells from PBMCs. These TCRs come from a human donor with multiple sclerosis. Each CDR3 is given without its conserved first and last residue. The order of the fields is clone size, D gene, V gene, CDR3 protein. D genes are given only for firm matches. Some rows mark clone size as missing; the rest say once, few, many or name a class of expanded clone.

size: -
D: -
V: TRBV5-6
CDR3: ASSPRLSGANVLT

size: once
D: -
V: TRBV5-1
CDR3: ASSLEKLNTEAF

size: -
D: -
V: TRBV5-6
CDR3: ASSLRDYEQY

size: -
D: -
V: TRBV30
CDR3: AWSVKDGLNSPLH

size: once
D: -
V: TRBV29-1
CDR3: SVMRTGFQETQY

size: -
D: TRBD1
V: TRBV29-1
CDR3: SATGGSVFPTF

size: -
D: TRBD2
V: TRBV11-2
CDR3: ASSQAGGSYNEQF

size: -
D: -
V: TRBV29-1
CDR3: NVEEGSDTQY

size: once
D: TRBD1
V: TRBV25-1
CDR3: ASSYRDSNSPLH

size: -
D: -
V: TRBV20-1
CDR3: SATDLSTEAF

size: -
D: TRBD2
V: TRBV6-5
CDR3: ASSQLAGSHYEQY

size: -
D: TRBD2
V: TRBV4-1
CDR3: ASSPRIPGLAGGSSYEQY

size: -
D: -
V: TRBV3-1
CDR3: ASSQEYNQPQH

size: few
D: -
V: TRBV12-3/TRBV12-4
CDR3: ASSLNRPYGYT

size: -
D: TRBD2
V: TRBV11-2
CDR3: ASSLGLAGIRNEQF

size: -
D: TRBD1
V: TRBV27
CDR3: ASSSAGQHNYGYT

size: once
D: -
V: TRBV7-9
CDR3: ASSYSGTYGYT

size: -
D: -
V: TRBV7-6
CDR3: ASSFHREQY

size: -
D: -
V: TRBV4-1
CDR3: ASSQALGGAQETQY

size: -
D: -
V: TRBV24-1
CDR3: ATSPGGILNTGELF

size: -
D: TRBD1
V: TRBV6-5
CDR3: ASGDSANTGELF

size: -
D: TRBD2
V: TRBV20-1
CDR3: SALAGVTDTQY

size: -
D: TRBD2
V: TRBV20-1
CDR3: SARVAGGLYEQF

size: -
D: TRBD1
V: TRBV12-5
CDR3: ASGFDRPGTGSYEQY

size: -
D: -
V: TRBV30
CDR3: AWSVGLPNGEAF

size: -
D: -
V: TRBV29-1
CDR3: SVDADRLGEAF

size: -
D: TRBD2
V: TRBV3-1
CDR3: ASSQSGATQY

size: few
D: -
V: TRBV20-1
CDR3: SARLPGQPQH

size: -
D: -
V: TRBV20-1
CDR3: SAREARDTEAF

size: few
D: TRBD2
V: TRBV19
CDR3: ASSPERGYEQY

size: -
D: -
V: TRBV30
CDR3: AWSGTVAAYEQY

size: -
D: -
V: TRBV3-1
CDR3: ASSQDRAGGYT

size: -
D: TRBD2
V: TRBV29-1
CDR3: SVDISGRAYEQY

size: -
D: -
V: TRBV5-1
CDR3: ASSVGELHGKTQY

size: -
D: TRBD2
V: TRBV18
CDR3: ASSQGLPYEQY

size: -
D: -
V: TRBV20-1
CDR3: SADGTTRGAEETQY

size: -
D: -
V: TRBV4-1
CDR3: ASSQEHGRLEKLF

size: -
D: -
V: TRBV7-9
CDR3: ASSLAGTPYEQY

size: -
D: -
V: TRBV5-1
CDR3: ASSLARAGDKY

size: -
D: -
V: TRBV7-2
CDR3: ASSPRAGRNEQY

size: -
D: -
V: TRBV20-1
CDR3: SAREGTGELF